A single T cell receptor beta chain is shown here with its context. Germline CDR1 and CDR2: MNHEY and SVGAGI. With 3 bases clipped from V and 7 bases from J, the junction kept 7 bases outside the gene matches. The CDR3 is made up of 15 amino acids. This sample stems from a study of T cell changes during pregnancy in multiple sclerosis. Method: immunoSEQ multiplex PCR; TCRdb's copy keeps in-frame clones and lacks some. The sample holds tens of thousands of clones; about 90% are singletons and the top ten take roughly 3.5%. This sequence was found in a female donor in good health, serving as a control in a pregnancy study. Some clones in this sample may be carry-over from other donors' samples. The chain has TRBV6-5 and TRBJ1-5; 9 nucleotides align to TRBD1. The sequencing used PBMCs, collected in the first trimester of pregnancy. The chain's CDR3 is CASSYTGGGLQPQHF. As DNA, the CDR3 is TGTGCCAGCAGTTATACAGGGGGCGGTTTGCAGCCCCAGCATTTT.